These 5 T cell receptor beta chains originate from one sample sequenced in a study of CD8 T cells in ankylosing spondylitis. TCRdb independently ran MiXCR on the 5' RACE reads; one entry per CDR3 protein. The table records 270,000 or so distinct CDR3 sequences, 15% to 20% of them present only once. The specimen was blood, either unsorted or a sorted T cell fraction (not recorded which). These receptor sequences come from a male donor with ankylosing spondylitis or in good health (not recorded which).

This clonotype occurred a few times. The chain links TRBV20-1 to TRBJ2-6; D not resolved. CDR1 DFQATT and CDR2 SNEGSKA come from the germline V gene (reference sequence). CDR3 length: 16 residues. The V end lost 1 base, the J end lost 2 bases, and 12 bases lay between the germline ends. CDR3 nucleotide sequence: TGCAGTGCTAGAGCCGTAGTACAACCTGGGGCCAACGTCCTGACTTTC. Translating it yields CSARAVVQPGANVLTF.

The V call is TRBV24-1, the J call TRBJ2-2; tentatively, D is TRBD1 (6 bases). Germline V CDR1 and CDR2: KGHDR, SFDVKD. This CDR3 spans 16 amino acids. V was trimmed by 2 bases and J by 1 base, leaving 10 bases between them. CDR3 loop: CATSDWGLLNTGELFF. The DNA for the CDR3 is TGTGCCACCAGTGATTGGGGGCTCCTGAACACCGGGGAGCTGTTTTTT.

This clonotype was counted at least ten times. The chain has TRBV6-1 and TRBJ2-5, with 10 bases identical to TRBD1. The CDR3 runs 15 residues. V was pared by 5 bases and J by 4 bases, with 7 bases of the junction left unmatched. Germline V gene data show CDR1 as MNHNS and CDR2 as SASEGT. The CDR3 sequence is CASSPDRGRRETQYF. CDR3 nucleotide sequence: TGTGCCAGCAGTCCCGACAGGGGGCGCCGAGAGACCCAGTACTTC.

This clonotype was seen more than once but under ten times. The gene calls are TRBV20-1 and TRBJ1-5; TRBD1 matches 7 bases. This CDR3 has 14 residues. V was clipped by 0 bases and J by 6 bases; unmatched bases: 5. Germline V lookup: CDR1 DFQATT, CDR2 SNEGSKA (reference sequence). CDR3 protein: CSARDQGVAQPQHF. The CDR3 bases are TGCAGTGCTAGAGACCAGGGGGTCGCTCAGCCCCAGCATTTT.

This chain uses TRBV21-1 with TRBJ1-1. TRBV21-1 is a pseudogene. This CDR3 comprises 12 residues. The CDR3 coding sequence is TGTGCCCCCGAGGGAGGAGGCACTAAAGCTTTCTTT. Its translation is CAPEGGGTKAFF.